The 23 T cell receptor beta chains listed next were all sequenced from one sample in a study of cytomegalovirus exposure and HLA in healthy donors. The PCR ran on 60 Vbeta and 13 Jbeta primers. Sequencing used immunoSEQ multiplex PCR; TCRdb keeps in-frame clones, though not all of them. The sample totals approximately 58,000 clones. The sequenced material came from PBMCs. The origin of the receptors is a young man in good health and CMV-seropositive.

The DNA for the CDR3 is TGCGCCAGCAGCCAAGGGCGGAGTCCCGCCTACGAGCAGTACTTC. The encoded protein is CASSQGRSPAYEQYF. The chain couples TRBV4-1 to TRBJ2-7, with D unresolved. The germline gives CDR1 MGHRA, CDR2 YSYEKL. The ends were cut back, 1 base at V and 2 bases at J, with 12 bases in the middle. CDR3 length: 15 residues.

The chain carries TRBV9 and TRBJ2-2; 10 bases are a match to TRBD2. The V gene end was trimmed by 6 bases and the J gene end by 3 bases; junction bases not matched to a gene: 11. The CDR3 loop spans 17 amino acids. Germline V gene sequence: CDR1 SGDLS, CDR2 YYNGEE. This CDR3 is CASTPALAGYYTGELFF. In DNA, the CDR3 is TGTGCCAGCACCCCCGCACTAGCGGGATATTACACCGGGGAGCTGTTTTTT.

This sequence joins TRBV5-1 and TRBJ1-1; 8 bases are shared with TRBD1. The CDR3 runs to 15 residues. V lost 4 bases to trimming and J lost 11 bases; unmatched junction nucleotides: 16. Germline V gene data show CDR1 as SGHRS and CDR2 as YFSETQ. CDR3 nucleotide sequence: TGCGCCAGCAGCGGCACACCGGGACAGGCGAATATGGCTTTCTTT. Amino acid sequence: CASSGTPGQANMAFF.

Here the CDR3 DNA reads TGTGCCAGCAGCGTTGCAAAAGCTCCCAATGAGCAGTTCTTC. This encodes CASSVAKAPNEQFF. The chain has TRBV11-3 and TRBJ2-1; no clear D. The CDR3 has 14 amino acids. Germline loops: CDR1 SGHNT, CDR2 YENEEA. V was shortened by 5 bases and J by 6 bases, with 14 bases between the two germline ends.

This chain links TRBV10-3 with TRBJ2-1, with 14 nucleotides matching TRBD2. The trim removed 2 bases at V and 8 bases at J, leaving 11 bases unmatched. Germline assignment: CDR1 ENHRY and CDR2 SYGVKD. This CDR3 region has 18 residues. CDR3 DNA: TGTGCCATCAGTGAGCGGGGACAAGGGACTAGCGGGAGACATGAGCAGTTCTTC. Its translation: CAISERGQGTSGRHEQFF.

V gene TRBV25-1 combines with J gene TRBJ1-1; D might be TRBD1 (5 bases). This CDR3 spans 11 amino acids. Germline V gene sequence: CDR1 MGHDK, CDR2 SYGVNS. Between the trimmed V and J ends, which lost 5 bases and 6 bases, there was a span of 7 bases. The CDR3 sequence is CASSSRAEAFF. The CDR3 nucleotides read TGTGCCAGCAGTTCCAGGGCTGAAGCTTTCTTT.

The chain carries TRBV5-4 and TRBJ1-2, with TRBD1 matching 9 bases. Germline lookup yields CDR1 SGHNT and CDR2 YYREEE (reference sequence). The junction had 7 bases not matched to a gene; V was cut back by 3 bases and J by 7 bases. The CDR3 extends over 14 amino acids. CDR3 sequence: CASSSEGQGRGYTF. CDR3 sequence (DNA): TGTGCCAGCAGCTCGGAGGGACAGGGACGTGGCTACACCTTC.

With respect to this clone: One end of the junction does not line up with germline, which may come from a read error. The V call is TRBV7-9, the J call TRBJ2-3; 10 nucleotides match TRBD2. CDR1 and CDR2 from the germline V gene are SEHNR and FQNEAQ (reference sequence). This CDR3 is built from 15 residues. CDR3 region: CASSPPSGGADKQYF. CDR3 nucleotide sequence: TGTGCCAGCAGCCCCCCCAGCGGGGGGGCAGATAAGCAGTATTTT.

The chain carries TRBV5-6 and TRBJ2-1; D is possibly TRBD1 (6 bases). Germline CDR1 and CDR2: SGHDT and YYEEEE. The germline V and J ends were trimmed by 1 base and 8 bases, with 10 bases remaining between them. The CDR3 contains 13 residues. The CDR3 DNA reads TGTGCCAGCAGCTTGATCAGGGGAGATGAGCAGTTCTTC. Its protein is CASSLIRGDEQFF.

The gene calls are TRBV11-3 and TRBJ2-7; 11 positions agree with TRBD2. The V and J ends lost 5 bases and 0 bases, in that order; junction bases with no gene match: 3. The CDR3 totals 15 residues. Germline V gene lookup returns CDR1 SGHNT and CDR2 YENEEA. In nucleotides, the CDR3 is TGTGCCAGCAGCCGTGGGACTAGCGGCTCCTACGAGCAGTACTTC. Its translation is CASSRGTSGSYEQYF.

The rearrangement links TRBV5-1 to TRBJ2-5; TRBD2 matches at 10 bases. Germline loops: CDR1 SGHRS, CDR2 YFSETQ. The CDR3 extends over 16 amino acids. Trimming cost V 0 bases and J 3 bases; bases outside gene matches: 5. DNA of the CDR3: TGCGCCAGCAGCTTGGGACTAGCGGGCACCAAAGAGACCCAGTACTTC. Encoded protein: CASSLGLAGTKETQYF.

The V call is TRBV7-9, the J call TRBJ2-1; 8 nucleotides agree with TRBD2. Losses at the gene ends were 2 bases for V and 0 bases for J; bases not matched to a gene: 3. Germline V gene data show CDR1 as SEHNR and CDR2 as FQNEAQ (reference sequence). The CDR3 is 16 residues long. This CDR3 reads CASSLPSGLSYNEQFF. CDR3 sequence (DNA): TGTGCCAGCAGCTTACCTAGCGGGCTCTCCTACAATGAGCAGTTCTTC.

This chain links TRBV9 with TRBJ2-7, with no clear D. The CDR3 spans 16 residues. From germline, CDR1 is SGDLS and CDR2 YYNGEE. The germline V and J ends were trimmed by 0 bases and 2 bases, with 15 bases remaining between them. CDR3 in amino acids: CASSVDPGPSAYEQYF. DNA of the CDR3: TGTGCCAGCAGCGTAGATCCAGGTCCCTCTGCCTACGAGCAGTACTTC.

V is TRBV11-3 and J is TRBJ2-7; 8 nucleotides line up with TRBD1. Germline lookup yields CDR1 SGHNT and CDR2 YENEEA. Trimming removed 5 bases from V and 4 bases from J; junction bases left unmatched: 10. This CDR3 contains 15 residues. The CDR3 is CASSPWTGPNYEQYF. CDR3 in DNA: TGTGCCAGCAGCCCCTGGACAGGGCCGAATTACGAGCAGTACTTC.

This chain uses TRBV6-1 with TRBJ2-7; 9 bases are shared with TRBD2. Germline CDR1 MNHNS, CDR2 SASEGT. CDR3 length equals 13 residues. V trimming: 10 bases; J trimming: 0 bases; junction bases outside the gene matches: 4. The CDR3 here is CATERGDSYEQYF. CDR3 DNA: TGTGCCACTGAGCGGGGGGACTCCTACGAGCAGTACTTC.

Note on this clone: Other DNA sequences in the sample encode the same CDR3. The CDR3 loop is CASSESRSMDEQFF. The CDR3 nucleotides read TGTGCCAGCAGTGAATCCCGGAGTATGGATGAGCAGTTCTTC. The chain employs TRBV25-1 and TRBJ2-1; D unresolved. Germline CDR1 is MGHDK and CDR2 is SYGVNS. Trimming stripped 1 base from V and 8 bases from J, with 12 bases between. The length of the CDR3 is 14 residues.

The CDR3 reads CAWLRQSSYNEQFF. The CDR3 coding sequence is TGTGCCTGGCTACGACAGAGCTCCTACAATGAGCAGTTCTTC. This rearrangement joins TRBV30 to TRBJ2-1, with D perhaps matching TRBD1 (5 bases). The V gene's germline CDR1 is GTSNPN and CDR2 SVGIG (reference sequence). V lost 5 bases and J 0 bases, leaving 11 bases between the germline ends. This CDR3 is built from 14 residues.

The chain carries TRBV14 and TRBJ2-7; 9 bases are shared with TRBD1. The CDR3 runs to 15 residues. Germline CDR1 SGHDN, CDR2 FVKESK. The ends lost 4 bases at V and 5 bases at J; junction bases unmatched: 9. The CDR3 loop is CASSPGTGSVHEQYF. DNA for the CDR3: TGTGCCAGCAGCCCCGGGACAGGGAGTGTCCACGAGCAGTACTTC.

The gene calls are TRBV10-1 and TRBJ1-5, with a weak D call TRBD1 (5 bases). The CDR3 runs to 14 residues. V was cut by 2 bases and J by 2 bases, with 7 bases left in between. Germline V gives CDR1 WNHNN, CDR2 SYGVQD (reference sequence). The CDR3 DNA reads TGCGCCAGCAGTGAGGGCAGGGGCAATCAGCCCCAGCATTTT. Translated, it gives CASSEGRGNQPQHF.

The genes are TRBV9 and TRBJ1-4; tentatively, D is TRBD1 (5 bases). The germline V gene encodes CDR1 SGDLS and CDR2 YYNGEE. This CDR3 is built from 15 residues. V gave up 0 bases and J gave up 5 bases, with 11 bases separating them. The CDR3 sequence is CASSVGDRINEKLFF. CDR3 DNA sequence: TGTGCCAGCAGCGTAGGTGACAGAATAAATGAAAAACTGTTTTTT.

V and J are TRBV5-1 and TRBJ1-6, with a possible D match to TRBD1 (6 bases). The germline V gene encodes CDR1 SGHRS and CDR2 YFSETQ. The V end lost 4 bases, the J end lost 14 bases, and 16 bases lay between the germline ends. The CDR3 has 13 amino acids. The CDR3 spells CASSGEGEGTLHF. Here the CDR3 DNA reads TGCGCCAGCAGCGGGGAGGGGGAAGGAACCCTCCACTTT.

In DNA form, the CDR3 reads TGTGCCAGCAGTGACCCCGAGGTCGGGGAGCTGTTTTTT. It specifies CASSDPEVGELFF. The genes are TRBV6-4 and TRBJ2-2; D gene unclear. The CDR3 totals 13 residues. Trimming left V 2 bases short and J 7 bases short, with 8 bases between. Looked up from germline, CDR1 is MRHNA and CDR2 is SNTAGT.

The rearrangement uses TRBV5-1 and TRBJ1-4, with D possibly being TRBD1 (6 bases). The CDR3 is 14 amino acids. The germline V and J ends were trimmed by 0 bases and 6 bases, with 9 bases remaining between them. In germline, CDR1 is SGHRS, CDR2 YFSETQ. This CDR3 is CASSLERQDEKLFF. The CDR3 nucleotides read TGCGCCAGCAGCTTGGAGAGACAGGATGAAAAACTGTTTTTT.